Listed below are T cell receptor beta chains from one sample, sequenced in a study of blood T cells in healthy people across ages. Each CDR3 protein is one row after TCRdb ran MiXCR on the 5' RACE reads. The table includes 1,500,000 or so distinct CDR3 sequences, about 45% detected once. Input material: blood. These receptors came from a woman between 18 and 29 years old in good health. Both conserved end residues are part of each CDR3. A D gene is named only where the DNA matches it firmly. A row's size may be missing; if present it is once, few, many or a size class.

abundance | j_gene | v_gene | d_gene | CDR3nt | CDR3aa
once | TRBJ2-5 | TRBV30 | TRBD1 | TGTGCCTGGAGCGCCGCAGGGGGAGAGACCCAGTACTTC | CAWSAAGGETQYF
- | TRBJ2-3 | TRBV24-1 | TRBD1 | TGTGCCACCAGTGATCCCTCCCCCGGGACAGGGGGTTCGGATACGCAGTATTTT | CATSDPSPGTGGSDTQYF
- | TRBJ2-7 | TRBV7-2 | - | TGTGCCAGCAGCAACTACCCCGGGACAACCTACGAGCAGTACTTC | CASSNYPGTTYEQYF
- | TRBJ2-5 | TRBV20-1 | - | TGCAGTGCTCCCCTCCGAGGCGGGGAGACCCAGTACTTC | CSAPLRGGETQYF
once | TRBJ1-3 | TRBV4-1 | - | TGCGCCAGCAGCCAAGGCCGGGGGGCCCTCTCTGGAAACACCATATATTTT | CASSQGRGALSGNTIYF
- | TRBJ2-7 | TRBV28 | TRBD2 | TGTGCCAGCAGTTTAGGGTCCGGGACTAGCGGGAGGGTTGTCGACGAGCAGTACTTC | CASSLGSGTSGRVVDEQYF
few | TRBJ2-7 | TRBV10-3 | TRBD1 | TGTGCCATCAGTGAGACAGGGGGCACAGAGCAGTACTTC | CAISETGGTEQYF
- | TRBJ2-3 | TRBV6-5 | - | TGTGCCAGCAAGTTGGTGATCTCAGATACGCAGTATTTT | CASKLVISDTQYF
many | TRBJ2-6 | TRBV5-1 | - | TGCGCCAGCAGCTTGGGACAGAGCTCTGGGGCCAACGTCCTGACTTTC | CASSLGQSSGANVLTF
- | TRBJ2-2 | TRBV6-5 | - | TGTGCCAGCAGTTACGGCCATAACACCGGGGAGCTGTTTTTT | CASSYGHNTGELFF
many | TRBJ2-7 | TRBV29-1 | - | TGCAGCGTTGGAGTTTTCGAACACGAGCAGTACTTC | CSVGVFEHEQYF
few | TRBJ1-1 | TRBV10-3 | - | TGTGCCATCAGTGATGGAGGATTAGGGGTAGCTTTCTTT | CAISDGGLGVAFF
few | TRBJ2-1 | TRBV11-2 | - | TGTGCCAGCAGCTTAGTCCCCCCGAGCTCCTACAATGAGCAGTTCTTC | CASSLVPPSSYNEQFF
- | TRBJ2-7 | TRBV20-1 | - | TGCAGTGCTAGAACCCCGGGGGGCCCCTACGAGCAGTACTTC | CSARTPGGPYEQYF
- | TRBJ2-5 | TRBV2 | TRBD1 | TGTGCCAGGGGCAGGGGGAATCAAGAGACCCAGTACTTC | CARGRGNQETQYF
- | TRBJ2-2 | TRBV21-1 | - | TGTGCCAGCAACGACAGAGAGAACACCGGGGAGCTGTTTTTT | CASNDRENTGELFF
- | TRBJ2-2 | TRBV9 | - | TGTGCCAGCAGCGTAGGGGGAGGAATGGCCGGGGAGCTGTTTTTT | CASSVGGGMAGELFF
- | TRBJ2-7 | TRBV20-1 | - | TGCAGTGCTAGAGATATTGGGGGAAGCTCCTACGAGCAGTACTTC | CSARDIGGSSYEQYF
few | TRBJ2-7 | TRBV7-9 | - | TGTGCCAGCAGCCCTCTACTAACAGATGCCTATAACGAGCAGTACTTC | CASSPLLTDAYNEQYF
- | TRBJ2-2 | TRBV29-1 | TRBD1 | TGCAGCGTTTTTGGACAGGGGTTGTCCGGGGAGCTGTTTTTT | CSVFGQGLSGELFF
- | TRBJ2-5 | TRBV3-1 | - | TGTGCCAGCAGCCAAATGGGTAGGGGAGAGACCCAGTACTTC | CASSQMGRGETQYF
- | TRBJ2-2 | TRBV12-3/TRBV12-4 | TRBD1 | TGTGCCAGCAGCTCTCGGGACAGGGGATTCGGGGAGCTGTTTTTT | CASSSRDRGFGELFF
- | TRBJ2-7 | TRBV6-5 | TRBD2 | TGTGCCAGCAGCCTTCCTACTAGCGGGGGGTACTACGAGCAGTACTTC | CASSLPTSGGYYEQYF
- | TRBJ1-1 | TRBV2 | - | TGTGCCAGCCCTGAGGGTCGGTACACTGAAGCTTTCTTT | CASPEGRYTEAFF
many | TRBJ2-1 | TRBV3-1 | TRBD2 | TGTGCCAGCAGTCAGGGACTAGCGGGGGGTCTTGAGCAGTTCTTC | CASSQGLAGGLEQFF
- | TRBJ1-5 | TRBV28 | - | TGTGCCAGCACTCAACGGGGGGCTTGGCAGCCCCAGCATTTT | CASTQRGAWQPQHF